This T cell receptor (beta chain) was obtained from a study of radiotherapy plus CTLA-4 blockade in lung cancer. About the study: For roughly 19% of patients, objective responses occurred, and approximately 33% had disease control. General study points: After radiotherapy and ipilimumab, tumor-derived clones expanded in peripheral blood.

Remarks on this clone: What it binds is not known.

The CDR3 sequence is 15 residues long. Looked up from germline, CDR1 is SGHRS and CDR2 is YFSETQ. Trimming cost V 4 bases and J 2 bases; bases outside gene matches: 7. Generated by immunoSEQ multiplex PCR, the TCRdb table keeps only in-frame clones and is missing some. Among about 59,000 clones listed, 70% to 80% were seen once. Chemo-refractory metastatic non-small-cell lung cancer patients underwent focal radiation alongside CTLA-4 blockade with ipilimumab. The receptor was derived from a human donor with non-small cell lung cancer who had a complete response to radiotherapy plus ipilimumab. This sequence joins TRBV5-1 and TRBJ1-1; 8 positions agree with TRBD1. This material consisted of peripheral blood, taken from a patient treated with radiotherapy plus ipilimumab. Here the CDR3 DNA reads TGCGCCAGCAGCCCTTCGGACAGGGACAACACTGAAGCTTTCTTT. This gives the protein CASSPSDRDNTEAFF. Full variable domain (missing parts from reference TRBV5-1 and TRBJ1-1): KAGVTQTPRYLIKTRGQQVTLSCSPISGHRSVSWYQQTPGQGLQFLFEYFSETQRNKGNFPGRFSGRQFSNSRSEMNVSTLELGDSALYLCASSPSDRDNTEAFFGQGTRLTVV.